This record covers a single T cell receptor (beta chain). The data originate from a study of T cells after yellow fever vaccination. One entry per CDR3 protein results from TCRdb running MiXCR on the 5' RACE reads. The table records about 340,000 distinct CDR3 sequences, 3% to 4.5% of them present only once. The sequenced sample was PBMCs, obtained 5 days after the yellow fever booster vaccination. The receptor was derived from a man aged 18 to 29 who received the YFV17D yellow fever vaccine.

Here the CDR3 DNA reads TGTGCCAGCAGCCCGCAGGGCTTTGAGGAGACCCAGTACTTC. This translates into CASSPQGFEETQYF. V is TRBV7-2 and J is TRBJ2-5; TRBD1 is a possible D gene (5 bases). Germline CDR1 SGHTA, CDR2 FQGNSA. The CDR3 contains 14 residues. Trimming removed 5 bases at V and 5 bases at J, with 15 bases between. Filled out from reference TRBV7-2 and TRBJ2-5, the complete variable domain reads GAGVSQSPSNKVTEKGKDVELRCDPISGHTALYWYRQSLGQGLEFLIYFQGNSAPDKSGLPSDRFSAERTGGSVSTLTIQRTQQEDSAVYLCASSPQGFEETQYFGPGTRLLVL.